This T cell receptor beta chain originates from a study of shared clonotypes between healthy human individuals. Replicate sorted-subset PCRs were loaded with around 0.2 ug DNA, 30,000 to 35,000 T cell genomes. Some clones are missing from TCRdb's copy, which holds only in-frame ones; the method was immunoSEQ multiplex PCR. The table records roughly 410,000 clones, 90% to 97% of them present only once. Notes on this clone: What it recognizes is unknown.

Study-wide results and limits: For naive CD4 cells, roughly 4.8% of clonotypes were shared across a few donors. Sampling included only blood; tissue repertoires likely differ. Clonotype sharing among the donors was expected to vary with sequencing depth.

The source of this sequence is a man aged 30 to 39 in good health. Input material: memory CD8+ T cells sorted from blood. Subset described: CD45RO+ cells pooled with CCR7-negative TemRA cells.

The CDR3: CASSVTGRDVNEKLFF. The CDR3 DNA sequence: TGTGCCAGCAGTGTTACAGGGAGGGACGTTAATGAAAAACTGTTTTTT. V and J are TRBV2 and TRBJ1-4, with a weak D call TRBD1 (6 bases). V was cut by 4 bases and J by 4 bases, with 16 bases left in between. This CDR3 has 16 residues. Germline values: CDR1 SNHLY, CDR2 FYNNEI.